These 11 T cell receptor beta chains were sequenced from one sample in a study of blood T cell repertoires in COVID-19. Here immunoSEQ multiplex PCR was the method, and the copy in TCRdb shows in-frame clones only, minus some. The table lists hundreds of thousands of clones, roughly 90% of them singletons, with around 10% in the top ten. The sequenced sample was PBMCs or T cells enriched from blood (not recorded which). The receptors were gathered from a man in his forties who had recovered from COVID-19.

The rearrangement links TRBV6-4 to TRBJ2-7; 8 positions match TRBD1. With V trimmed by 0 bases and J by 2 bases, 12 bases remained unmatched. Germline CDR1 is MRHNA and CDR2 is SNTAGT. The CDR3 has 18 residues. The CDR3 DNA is TGTGCCAGCAGTGACTCGGACGCCGGGACAGGATTAACCTACGAGCAGTACTTC. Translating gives CASSDSDAGTGLTYEQYF.

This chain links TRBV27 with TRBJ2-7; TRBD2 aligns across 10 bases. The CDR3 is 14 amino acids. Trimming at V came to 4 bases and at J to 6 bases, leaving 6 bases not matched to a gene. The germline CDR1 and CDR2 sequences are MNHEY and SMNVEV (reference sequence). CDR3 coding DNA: TGTGCCAGCAGTTGGACTAGCGGTTCCGGCGAGCAGTACTTC. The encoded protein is CASSWTSGSGEQYF.

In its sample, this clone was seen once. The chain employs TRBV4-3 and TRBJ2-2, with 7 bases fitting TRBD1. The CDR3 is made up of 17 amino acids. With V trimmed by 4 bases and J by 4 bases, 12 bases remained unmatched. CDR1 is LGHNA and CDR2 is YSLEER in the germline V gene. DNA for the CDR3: TGCGCCAGCAGCCGCCAGTTACCTCGGACAGGCACCGGGGAGCTGTTTTTT. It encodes CASSRQLPRTGTGELFF.

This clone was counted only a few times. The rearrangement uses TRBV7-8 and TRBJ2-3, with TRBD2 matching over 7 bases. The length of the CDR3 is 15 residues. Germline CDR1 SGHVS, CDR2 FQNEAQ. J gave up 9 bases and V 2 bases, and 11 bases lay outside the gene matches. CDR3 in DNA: TGTGCCAGCAGCTTATGGGTAGCGGGCCGTAACACGCAGTATTTT. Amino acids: CASSLWVAGRNTQYF.

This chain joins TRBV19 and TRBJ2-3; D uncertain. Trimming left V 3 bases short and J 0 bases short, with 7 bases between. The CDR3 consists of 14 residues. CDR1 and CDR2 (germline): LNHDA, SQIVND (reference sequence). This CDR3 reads CASSMSRSTDTQYF. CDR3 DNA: TGTGCCAGTAGTATGTCGCGGAGCACAGATACGCAGTATTTT. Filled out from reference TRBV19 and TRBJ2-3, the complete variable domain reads DGGITQSPKYLFRKEGQNVTLSCEQNLNHDAMYWYRQDPGQGLRLIYYSQIVNDFQKGDIAEGYSVSREKKESFPLTVTSAQKNPTAFYLCASSMSRSTDTQYFGPGTRLTVL.

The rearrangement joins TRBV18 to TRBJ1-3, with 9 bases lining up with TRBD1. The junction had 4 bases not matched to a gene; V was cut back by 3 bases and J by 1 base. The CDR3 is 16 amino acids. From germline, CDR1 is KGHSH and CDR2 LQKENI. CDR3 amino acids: CASSPGQGSSGNTIYF. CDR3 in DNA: TGTGCCAGCTCACCGGGACAGGGTTCTTCTGGAAACACCATATATTTT.

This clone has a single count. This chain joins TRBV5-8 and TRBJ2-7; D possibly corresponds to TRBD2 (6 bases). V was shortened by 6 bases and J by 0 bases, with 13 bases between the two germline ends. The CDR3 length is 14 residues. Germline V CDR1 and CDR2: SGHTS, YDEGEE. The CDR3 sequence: CASITSRVSYEQYF. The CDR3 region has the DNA TGTGCCAGCATAACTAGCCGGGTCTCCTACGAGCAGTACTTC. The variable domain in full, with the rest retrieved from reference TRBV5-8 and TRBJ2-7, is EAGVTQSPTHLIKTRGQQATLRCSPISGHTSVYWYQQALGLGLQFLLWYDEGEERNRGNFPPRFSGRQFPNYSSELNVNALELEDSALYLCASITSRVSYEQYFGPGTRLTVT.

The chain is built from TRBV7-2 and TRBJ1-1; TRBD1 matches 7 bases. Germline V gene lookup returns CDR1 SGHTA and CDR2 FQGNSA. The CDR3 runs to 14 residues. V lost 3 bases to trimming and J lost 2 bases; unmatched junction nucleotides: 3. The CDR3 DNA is TGTGCCAGCAGCTTCCAGGGGGGAAACACTGAAGCTTTCTTT. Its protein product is CASSFQGGNTEAFF.

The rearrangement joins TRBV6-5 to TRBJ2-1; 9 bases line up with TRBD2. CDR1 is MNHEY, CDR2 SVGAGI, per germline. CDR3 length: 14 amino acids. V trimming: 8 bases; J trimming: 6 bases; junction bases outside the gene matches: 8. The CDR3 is CASGKGLAGNEQFF. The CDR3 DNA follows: TGTGCCAGCGGTAAGGGACTAGCAGGCAATGAGCAGTTCTTC.

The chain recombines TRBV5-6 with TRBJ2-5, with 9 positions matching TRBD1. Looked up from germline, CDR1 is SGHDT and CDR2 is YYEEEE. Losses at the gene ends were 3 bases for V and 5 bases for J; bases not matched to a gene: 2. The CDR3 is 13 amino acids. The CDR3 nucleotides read TGTGCCAGCAGCTGGACAGGGGTTGAGACCCAGTACTTC. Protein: CASSWTGVETQYF.

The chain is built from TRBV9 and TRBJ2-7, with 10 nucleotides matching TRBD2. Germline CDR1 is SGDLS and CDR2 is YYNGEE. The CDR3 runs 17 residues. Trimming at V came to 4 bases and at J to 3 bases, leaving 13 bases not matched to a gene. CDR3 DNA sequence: TGTGCCAGCAGCCCCCGGGGGAGCGGGAGGGACCTCTACGAGCAGTACTTC. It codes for CASSPRGSGRDLYEQYF.